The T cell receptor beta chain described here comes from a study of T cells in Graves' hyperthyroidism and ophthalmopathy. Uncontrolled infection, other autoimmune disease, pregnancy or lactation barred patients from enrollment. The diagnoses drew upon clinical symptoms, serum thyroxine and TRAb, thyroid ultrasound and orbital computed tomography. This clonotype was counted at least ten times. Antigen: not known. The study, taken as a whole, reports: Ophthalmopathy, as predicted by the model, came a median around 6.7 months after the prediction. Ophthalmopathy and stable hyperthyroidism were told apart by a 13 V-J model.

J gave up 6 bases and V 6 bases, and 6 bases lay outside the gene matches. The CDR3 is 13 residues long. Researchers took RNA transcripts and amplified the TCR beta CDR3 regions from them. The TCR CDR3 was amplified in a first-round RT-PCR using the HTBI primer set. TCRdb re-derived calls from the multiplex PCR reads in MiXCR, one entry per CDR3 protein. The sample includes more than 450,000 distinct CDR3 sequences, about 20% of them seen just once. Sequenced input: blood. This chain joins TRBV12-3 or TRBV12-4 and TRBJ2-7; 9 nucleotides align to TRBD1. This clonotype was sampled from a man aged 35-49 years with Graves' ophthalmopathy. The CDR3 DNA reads TGTGCCAGCAGGGAGAGGACAGGGGTCGAGCAGTACTTC. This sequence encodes CASRERTGVEQYF.